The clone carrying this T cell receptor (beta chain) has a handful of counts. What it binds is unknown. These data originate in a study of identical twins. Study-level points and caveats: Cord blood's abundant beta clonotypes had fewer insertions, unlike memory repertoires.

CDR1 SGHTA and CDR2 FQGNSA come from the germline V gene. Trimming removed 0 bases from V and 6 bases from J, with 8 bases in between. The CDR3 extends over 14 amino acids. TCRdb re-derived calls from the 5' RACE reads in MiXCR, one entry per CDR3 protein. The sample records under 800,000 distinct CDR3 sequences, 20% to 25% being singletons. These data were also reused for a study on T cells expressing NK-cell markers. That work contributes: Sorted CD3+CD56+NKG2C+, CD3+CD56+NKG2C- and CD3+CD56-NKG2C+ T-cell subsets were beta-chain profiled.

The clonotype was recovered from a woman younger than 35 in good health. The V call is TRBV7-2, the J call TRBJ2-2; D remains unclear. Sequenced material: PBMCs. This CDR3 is CASSLALRSGELFF. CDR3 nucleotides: TGTGCCAGCAGCTTAGCGTTGAGGTCCGGGGAGCTGTTTTTT.